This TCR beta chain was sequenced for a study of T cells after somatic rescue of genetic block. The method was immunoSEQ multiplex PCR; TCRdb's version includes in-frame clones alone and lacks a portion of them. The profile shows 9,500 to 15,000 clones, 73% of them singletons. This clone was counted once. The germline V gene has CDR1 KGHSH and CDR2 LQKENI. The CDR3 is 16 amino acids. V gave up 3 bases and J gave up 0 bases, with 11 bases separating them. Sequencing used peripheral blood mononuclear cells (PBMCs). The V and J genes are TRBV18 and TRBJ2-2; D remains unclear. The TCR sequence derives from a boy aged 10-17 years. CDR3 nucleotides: TGTGCCAGCTCACCCACTCGGGTCCCGAACACCGGGGAGCTGTTTTTT. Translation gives CASSPTRVPNTGELFF.